These 6 T cell receptor beta chains came from one sample sequenced in a study of PD-1 blockade in classical Hodgkin lymphoma. The data were produced by immunoSEQ multiplex PCR, yet TCRdb's version contains in-frame clones alone and is incomplete. The sample records about 30,000 clones, about two thirds being singletons. Exposure to brentuximab vedotin varied, and each patient had relapsed following autologous stem cell transplantation. This sample comprised peripheral blood mononuclear cells (PBMCs), obtained before the second cycle of nivolumab. The receptors derive from a human donor with classical Hodgkin lymphoma.

The chain joins TRBV7-8 to TRBJ1-1; D is uncertain. Trimming stripped 5 bases from V and 2 bases from J, with 18 bases between. This CDR3 is built from 16 residues. CDR1 is SGHVS, CDR2 FQNEAQ, per germline. In nucleotides, the CDR3 is TGTGCCAGCAGCCTATCCCTCTCCCGGGTTAACACTGAAGCTTTCTTT. As protein: CASSLSLSRVNTEAFF.

This chain connects TRBV5-1 to TRBJ2-1; 7 bases agree with TRBD1. The length of the CDR3 is 14 residues. After removal of 0 bases from V and 9 bases from J, the junction contained 6 bases not matched to a gene. Germline V gene data show CDR1 as SGHRS and CDR2 as YFSETQ. The CDR3: CASSLGDRVSEQFF. The CDR3, as DNA: TGCGCCAGCAGCTTGGGTGACAGGGTGAGTGAGCAGTTCTTC.

This chain links TRBV9 with TRBJ2-1; 14 bases are a match to TRBD2. The CDR3 runs 15 residues. Germline CDR1 SGDLS, CDR2 YYNGEE. The V and J ends lost 2 bases and 6 bases, in that order; junction bases with no gene match: 1. The CDR3 DNA follows: TGTGCCAGCAGCGTCGGGACTAGCGGGGGCAATGAGCAGTTCTTC. Translation gives CASSVGTSGGNEQFF. Full variable domain (rest looked up from reference TRBV9 and TRBJ2-1): DSGVTQTPKHLITATGQRVTLRCSPRSGDLSVYWYQQSLDQGLQFLIQYYNGEERAKGNILERFSAQQFPDLHSELNLSSLELGDSALYFCASSVGTSGGNEQFFGPGTRLTVL.

The chain is built from TRBV5-8 and TRBJ2-1; a possible D gene is TRBD1 (8 bases). The CDR3 loop spans 15 amino acids. Trimming removed 1 base from V and 9 bases from J, with 17 bases in between. CDR1 and CDR2 (germline): SGHTS, YDEGEE. The CDR3 protein is CASSLHFTGGVEQFF. CDR3 DNA sequence: TGTGCCAGCAGCTTGCATTTCACAGGGGGGGTTGAGCAGTTCTTC.

A few counts support this clone. The chain is built from TRBV4-3 and TRBJ2-2, with D tentatively TRBD1 (6 bases). Deletions cut 1 base from V and 7 bases from J, with 10 bases between. The CDR3 is made up of 14 amino acids. Germline V lookup: CDR1 LGHNA, CDR2 YSLEER. The DNA of the CDR3 is TGCGCCAGCAGCCAAGCACAGGGAATCGGGGAGCTGTTTTTT. It yields the protein CASSQAQGIGELFF.

J is TRBJ2-3 and V is TRBV6-6; 7 bases align to TRBD1. This CDR3 spans 13 amino acids. The V gene end was trimmed by 5 bases and the J gene end by 7 bases; junction bases not matched to a gene: 6. Germline CDR1 MNHNY, CDR2 SVGAGI (reference sequence). CDR3 sequence (DNA): TGTGCCAGCAGTAAAACAGGGGCCAATACGCAGTATTTT. Its translation is CASSKTGANTQYF.